This T cell receptor (beta chain) was documented in a study of cytomegalovirus exposure and HLA in healthy donors. About the study: About 200 million T cells yielded under 130 million unique TCR beta sequences in earlier analysis. Study-level points and caveats: Researchers reported in a later analysis that a missense DCLRE1C variant was tied to TCR beta V- and J-gene trimming.

It was with 60 Vbeta and 13 Jbeta primers that the PCR ran. Here immunoSEQ multiplex PCR was the method, and the copy in TCRdb shows in-frame clones only, minus some. The sample carries 100,000 to 150,000 clones, 70% to 90% recorded once. Comment on this clone: Its matching antigen is unknown.

The CDR3 runs to 14 residues. V lost 3 bases and J 1 base, leaving 9 bases between the germline ends. Germline-derived CDR1 and CDR2 are MGHRA and YSYEKL. The source is a boy between 10 and 17 years old in good health and CMV-seronegative. The sequencing sample was made of PBMCs. The rearrangement links TRBV4-1 to TRBJ1-1; no clear D gene. This CDR3 is CASSHSLGNTEAFF. The CDR3, as DNA: TGCGCCAGCAGCCACAGTCTTGGGAACACTGAAGCTTTCTTT.